The clone carrying this T cell receptor (beta chain) is medium-sized by share. Its antigen is unknown. Multiplex touch-down PCR with TRB-A/B primers amplified rearranged V-D-J TRB sequences. TCRdb reanalysed the multiplex PCR reads using MiXCR and keeps one entry per CDR3 protein. The sample comprises roughly 5,300 distinct CDR3 sequences, 25% to 35% of which are singletons, and 30% to 35% rests with the top ten. The data stem from a study of T cell repertoires in aging, cancer and after chemotherapy. Regarding the study as a whole: In each cancer cohort, median generation probability increased across chemotherapy, suggesting thymic output rebounded. Immunological memory after chemotherapy cannot be judged from the repertoire data. In healthy donors, age-related TCR diversity loss mainly reflected lost richness.

V lost 5 bases, J lost 1 base, and 6 bases stayed unmatched. This CDR3 is 15 amino acids long. Germline CDR1 is SEHNR and CDR2 is FQNEAQ (reference sequence). Amplification of TCR beta used genomic DNA extracted from peripheral blood. This sequence joins TRBV7-9 and TRBJ2-3; 7 positions match TRBD1. Sequences were obtained from blood. This sequence was found in a human donor with a solid tumor. The chain's CDR3 is CASSQGVFGTDTQYF. CDR3 DNA sequence: TGTGCCAGCAGCCAGGGGGTATTCGGCACAGATACGCAGTATTTT.